The T cell receptor beta chain described here comes from a study of T cell responses to AZD1222 COVID-19 vaccine. Study conclusions and caveats: Compared with day 0, the breadth and depth of the Spike-specific TCR repertoire rose significantly after two doses of AZD1222.

The assay was immunoSEQ multiplex PCR, and TCRdb's table has in-frame clones only and misses some. The sample holds roughly 130,000 clones, 80% to 90% seen once. The CDR3 length is 16 residues. Germline lookup yields CDR1 SGDLS and CDR2 YYNGEE. The V and J ends lost 0 bases and 0 bases respectively, with 7 bases between them. Comments on this clone: Its antigen is not known.

This rearrangement joins TRBV9 to TRBJ1-6, with unresolved D. Source: peripheral blood, taken on day 0 of AZD1222 vaccination. The clonotype comes from an adult in good health. DNA for the CDR3: TGTGCCAGCAGCGTAGGGCCGGGCTCCTATAATTCACCCCTCCACTTT. Translation: CASSVGPGSYNSPLHF.